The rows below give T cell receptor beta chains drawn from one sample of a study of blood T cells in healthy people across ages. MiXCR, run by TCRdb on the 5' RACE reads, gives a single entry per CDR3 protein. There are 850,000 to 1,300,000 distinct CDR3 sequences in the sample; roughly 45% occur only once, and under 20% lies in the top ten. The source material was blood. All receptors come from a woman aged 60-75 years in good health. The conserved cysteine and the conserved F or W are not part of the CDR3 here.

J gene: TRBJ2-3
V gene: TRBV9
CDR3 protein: ASSVGLVNNDAQY

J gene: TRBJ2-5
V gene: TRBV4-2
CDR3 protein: ASSQDGTSGSKETQY

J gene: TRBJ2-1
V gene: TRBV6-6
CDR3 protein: ASSSRARTNEQF

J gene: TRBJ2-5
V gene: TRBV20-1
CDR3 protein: SARESQTGVNKWETQY

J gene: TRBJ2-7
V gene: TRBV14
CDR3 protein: ASRPPGPGGIYEQY

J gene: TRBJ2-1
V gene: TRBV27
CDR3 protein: ASSRSGLAGVEQF

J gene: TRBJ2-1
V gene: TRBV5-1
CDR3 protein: ASREGNYNEQF

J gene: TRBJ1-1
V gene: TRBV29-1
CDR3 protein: SVGTGLATEAF

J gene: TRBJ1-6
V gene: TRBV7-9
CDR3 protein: ASSLAAAYNSPLH

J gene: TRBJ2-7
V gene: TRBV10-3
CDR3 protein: AISEGPGEGTYEQY

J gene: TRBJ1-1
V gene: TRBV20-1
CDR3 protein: SAREVARETEAF

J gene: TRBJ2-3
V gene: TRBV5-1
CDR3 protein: ASSLASTTTDTQY

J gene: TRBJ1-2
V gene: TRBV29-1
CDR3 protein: SVRGGGEMDYGYT

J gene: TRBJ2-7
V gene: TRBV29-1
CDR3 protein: SGSGTGNYEQY

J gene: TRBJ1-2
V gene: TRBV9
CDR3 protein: ASSVDAGRRGGYT

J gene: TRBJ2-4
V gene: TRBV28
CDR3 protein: ASSLFDKNIQY

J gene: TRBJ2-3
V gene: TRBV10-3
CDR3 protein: AISDGSGRLTDTQY

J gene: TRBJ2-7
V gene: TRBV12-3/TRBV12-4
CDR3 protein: ASSFGRATYEQY

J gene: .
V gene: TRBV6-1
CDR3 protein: ASRALRGTYEQY